This T cell receptor (beta chain) was obtained from a study of spatial heterogeneity in lung cancer (dated by TCRdb to between 2019 and 2020). Notes on the research overall: Beta-chain transcripts were consistently detected in greater numbers than alpha-chain transcripts, which likely reflected higher beta-chain transcript abundance. In the raw uncorrected reads, each unique combination of TCR and UMI appeared more than ten times on average. TCR alpha and beta repertoires were quantitatively compared across multiple tumor regions, matched nontumor lung and blood in non-small cell lung cancer. At surgery, hundreds of tumor regions, roughly 62 matched nontumor lung samples and 45 to 60 PBMC samples were TCR-sequenced for both alpha and beta chains. Nonsynonymous mutation counts, determined by whole-exome sequencing of tumor tissue, were related to TCR repertoire features. The research as a whole found: Ubiquitous expanded tumor TCRs were detected in blood more often at tumor resection than at routine follow-up. Additional single-cell paired TCR alpha and beta sequencing was considered necessary to confirm, at a functional level, the hypothesis that regional TCRs recognize regional mutations.

This specimen's time point label, per the study, means: sample taken at primary tumor resection. Donors were over 60 patients with early-stage, untreated non-small cell lung cancer from the lung TRACERx cohort. Without any cell sorting, TCR sequencing was performed on whole RNA extracted either from tumor and nontumor lung tissue or from cryopreserved PBMC samples. Only patients for whom sufficient RNA was available from at least two tumor regions were selected for TCR sequencing. Library prep was done by 5' RACE. Sequencer: NextSeq 500. To allow correction of PCR and sequencing errors, the TCR library protocol tagged every TCR cDNA molecule with a unique molecular identifier. As for the authors' bioinformatics: TCR identification, UMI-based error correction and CDR3 extraction were performed with Decombinator tools. TCRs above a frequency of 2 per 1,000, corresponding to the top 1% of the tumor frequency distribution, were defined as expanded. Each repertoire was subsampled 100 times to 5,000 TCRs, after which Renyi diversity was computed with the R vegan package. To build CDR3 similarity networks, amino acid triplet string-kernel similarity was used, and CDR3s were connected when their pairwise similarity was above 0.82. TCRdb applied fastp at Q25 and MiXCR to the public reads, then kept only in-frame beta chains. Duplicate CDR3 protein sequences are folded into a single record with the most common DNA and genes. These V and J calls rely on TCRdb rather than the paper's analysis. The sample data list roughly 40,000 distinct CDR3 sequences, and almost 7% of these were observed just once. About 45% of the sample goes to the ten largest clones.

The germline V gene yields SQVTM for CDR1 and ANQGSEA for CDR2. V and J are truncated by 7 bases and 2 bases respectively, leaving an intervening sequence of 9 bases. The CDR3 has 13 amino acids, counting the end cysteine and phenylalanine. Of all the DNA, just the CDR3 is kept, 39 bases in frame from base 1. In its sample, this clonotype was seen many times. The target of this receptor is not known. Qualities for individual bases were not recorded, and no much larger clone is one base off. Specimen: PBMCs, collected at surgery. The clonotype was recovered from a female donor with early-stage non-small cell lung cancer. The chain joins TRBV29-1 to TRBJ2-6; the D gene remains uncertain. The DNA sequence is given as TGCAGCGCAAGAAGGACTGGGGCCAACGTCCTGACTTTC. The resulting protein is CSARRTGANVLTF.